Following are 26 T cell receptor beta chains from one sample sequenced in a study of beta chain features in type 1 diabetes. Overall study results and limits: All four CD4+ subsets from Type 1 diabetes patients carried moderately but significantly shorter TCRB CDR3s.

Their specific antigens are unknown. Every isolated RNA sample was fully reverse transcribed, so sequencing captured expressed TCRB transcripts. Assay: immunoSEQ multiplex PCR; the TCRdb copy retains only in-frame clones and omits some. The repertoire holds a few hundred thousand clones, roughly 12% seen once, with roughly 0.0097% in the top ten. Sequencing was carried out using naive CD4+ T cells from blood. The receptor source for this set is a woman under 30 with type 1 diabetes.

The gene calls are TRBV9 and TRBJ1-4; 8 bases align to TRBD1. The CDR3 sequence is 15 residues long. The germline V gene has CDR1 SGDLS and CDR2 YYNGEE. After removal of 1 base from V and 5 bases from J, the junction contained 4 bases not matched to a gene. This CDR3 is CASSVSDRGNEKLFF. The CDR3 DNA is TGTGCCAGCAGCGTATCAGACAGGGGCAATGAAAAACTGTTTTTT.

V and J are TRBV20-1 and TRBJ2-1, with a possible D match to TRBD2 (5 bases). The CDR3 length is 10 residues. The V end lost 6 bases, the J end lost 9 bases, and 9 bases lay between the germline ends. The germline V gene has CDR1 DFQATT and CDR2 SNEGSKA (reference sequence). The CDR3 nucleotides read TGCAGTGCGGAGGCGGGTGAGCAGTTCTTC. Its protein is CSAEAGEQFF.

Only a few counts were recorded for this clone. The chain couples TRBV27 to TRBJ2-7, with 13 bases matching TRBD2. With 4 bases clipped from V and 7 bases from J, the junction kept 7 bases outside the gene matches. This CDR3 is 15 amino acids long. Germline assignment: CDR1 MNHEY and CDR2 SMNVEV (reference sequence). This CDR3 reads CASSSPPGLAGEQYF. As DNA, the CDR3 is TGTGCCAGCAGTTCCCCCCCGGGACTAGCGGGGGAGCAGTACTTC.

This chain uses TRBV4-3 with TRBJ1-2; D is possibly TRBD1 (6 bases). V shed 4 bases and J shed 6 bases, with 18 bases lying between them. There are 15 residues in the CDR3. Germline V gene lookup returns CDR1 LGHNA and CDR2 YSLEER. The CDR3 sequence: CASSLKGGGGHGYTF. The CDR3 nucleotides are TGCGCCAGCAGCCTAAAGGGGGGGGGCGGCCATGGCTACACCTTC.

This clone has more than one count but fewer than ten. The rearrangement uses TRBV29-1 and TRBJ1-5, with D uncertain. V was cut by 7 bases and J by 2 bases, with 9 bases left in between. There are 12 residues in the CDR3. Germline CDR1 SQVTM, CDR2 ANQGSEA. CDR3 protein: CSALQGNQPQHF. In DNA form, the CDR3 reads TGCAGCGCTCTCCAGGGCAATCAGCCCCAGCATTTT.

CDR3 DNA: TGTGCCAGCAGGGGACAGGGGGCTCACACCATATATTTT. Its protein is CASRGQGAHTIYF. The genes are TRBV5-6 and TRBJ1-3; TRBD1 agrees at 12 bases. The V gene's germline CDR1 is SGHDT and CDR2 YYEEEE. Trimming took 5 bases from V and 8 from J; bases not matched to a gene: 2. CDR3 length: 13 residues. Together with reference TRBV5-6 and TRBJ1-3, the CDR3 gives the full variable domain: DAGVTQSPTHLIKTRGQQVTLRCSPKSGHDTVSWYQQALGQGPQFIFQYYEEEERQRGNFPDRFSGHQFPNYSSELNVNALLLGDSALYLCASRGQGAHTIYFGEGSWLTVV.

This clone has a handful of counts. This sequence joins TRBV4-1 and TRBJ1-5, with a tentative D call TRBD1 (6 bases). V shed 2 bases and J shed 3 bases, with 8 bases lying between them. The CDR3 extends over 14 amino acids. Looked up from germline, CDR1 is MGHRA and CDR2 is YSYEKL. The CDR3 loop reads CASSQTGNNQPQHF. The CDR3 DNA reads TGCGCCAGCAGCCAAACAGGGAACAATCAGCCCCAGCATTTT.

This clone was counted between two and nine times. The chain uses TRBV7-2 and TRBJ2-1; TRBD2 aligns across 8 bases. CDR1 SGHTA and CDR2 FQGNSA come from the germline V gene. This CDR3 spans 16 amino acids. With 3 bases clipped from V and 4 bases from J, the junction kept 8 bases outside the gene matches. The CDR3 coding sequence is TGTGCCAGCAGCTTCTTCTCGGCTAGCGGGTACAATGAGCAGTTCTTC. Translating it yields CASSFFSASGYNEQFF. Variable domain in full (rest from reference TRBV7-2 and TRBJ2-1): GAGVSQSPSNKVTEKGKDVELRCDPISGHTALYWYRQSLGQGLEFLIYFQGNSAPDKSGLPSDRFSAERTGGSVSTLTIQRTQQEDSAVYLCASSFFSASGYNEQFFGPGTRLTVL.

In its sample, this clone was seen a few times. This chain joins TRBV7-2 and TRBJ2-3, with D possibly TRBD2 on 5 matching bases. The CDR3 covers 15 residues. The germline CDR1 and CDR2 sequences are SGHTA and FQGNSA. Trimming removed 7 bases at V and 2 bases at J, with 16 bases between. CDR3 region: CASTLLGVFTDTQYF. The CDR3 region has the DNA TGTGCCAGCACCCTGCTGGGAGTTTTCACAGATACGCAGTATTTT. Full variable domain (outside the CDR3, taken from reference TRBV7-2 and TRBJ2-3): GAGVSQSPSNKVTEKGKDVELRCDPISGHTALYWYRQSLGQGLEFLIYFQGNSAPDKSGLPSDRFSAERTGGSVSTLTIQRTQQEDSAVYLCASTLLGVFTDTQYFGPGTRLTVL.

V and J are TRBV29-1 and TRBJ2-1; 12 nucleotides line up with TRBD2. The junction had 13 bases not matched to a gene; V was cut back by 4 bases and J by 9 bases. The CDR3 is 16 amino acids. The germline gives CDR1 SQVTM, CDR2 ANQGSEA. CDR3 nucleotide sequence: TGCAGCGTTGCTTCCAGACTAGCGGGAGTTTCTGGTGAGCAGTTCTTC. Protein product: CSVASRLAGVSGEQFF.

This clone was found a few times. The chain uses TRBV11-1 and TRBJ2-7; the D is unclear. This CDR3 comprises 12 residues. CDR1 is SGHAT and CDR2 is FQDESV in the germline V gene (reference sequence). The ends were cut back, 6 bases at V and 5 bases at J, with 11 bases in the middle. CDR3 amino acids: CASSLHGDEQYF. CDR3 in DNA: TGTGCCAGCAGTTTACACGGTGACGAGCAGTACTTC.

This clone was seen only a few times. The genes are TRBV5-1 and TRBJ1-4; 9 nucleotides align to TRBD1. V shed 4 bases and J 3 bases; nucleotides not matched to a gene: 1. CDR1 and CDR2 from the germline V gene are SGHRS and YFSETQ. The length of the CDR3 is 14 residues. CDR3 protein: CASSRDRANEKLFF. The CDR3 nucleotides read TGCGCCAGCAGCCGGGACAGGGCTAATGAAAAACTGTTTTTT.

This clone was counted a few times. This sequence joins TRBV19 and TRBJ1-4; 7 bases match TRBD1. Losses at the gene ends were 6 bases for V and 6 bases for J; bases not matched to a gene: 10. The CDR3 loop spans 15 amino acids. Per the germline V gene, CDR1 is LNHDA and CDR2 is SQIVND (reference sequence). The CDR3 coding sequence is TGTGCCAGTAGCCGAACTACAGGGGCTTATGAAAAACTGTTTTTT. Translating it yields CASSRTTGAYEKLFF. Together with reference TRBV19 and TRBJ1-4, the CDR3 gives the full variable domain: DGGITQSPKYLFRKEGQNVTLSCEQNLNHDAMYWYRQDPGQGLRLIYYSQIVNDFQKGDIAEGYSVSREKKESFPLTVTSAQKNPTAFYLCASSRTTGAYEKLFFGSGTQLSVL.

A few counts support this clone. The gene calls are TRBV27 and TRBJ2-7; 8 bases line up with TRBD1. The trim removed 8 bases at V and 4 bases at J, leaving 7 bases unmatched. The CDR3 is 13 residues long. Germline CDR1 and CDR2: MNHEY and SMNVEV (reference sequence). The CDR3 loop is CASGTGTTYEQYF. The CDR3, as DNA: TGTGCCAGCGGGACAGGTACAACTTACGAGCAGTACTTC.

The table lists this clone with a few counts. CDR3 nucleotides: TGTGCCAGCTCACCTCTGGAGAAAAACATTCAGTACTTC. Its translation is CASSPLEKNIQYF. The rearrangement uses TRBV18 and TRBJ2-4; unclear D gene. The V end lost 3 bases, the J end lost 4 bases, and 7 bases lay between the germline ends. The V gene's germline CDR1 is KGHSH and CDR2 LQKENI. The CDR3 has 13 amino acids.

The chain has TRBV25-1 and TRBJ1-2, with 7 bases lining up with TRBD1. This CDR3 spans 14 amino acids. V shed 6 bases, J shed 7 bases, and the junction held 11 bases outside the gene matches. The V gene's germline CDR1 is MGHDK and CDR2 SYGVNS. CDR3 sequence reads: CASRLTGTHAGYTF. DNA of the CDR3: TGTGCCAGCAGATTGACAGGGACCCATGCTGGCTACACCTTC.

The chain recombines TRBV7-9 with TRBJ2-3; D is possibly TRBD2 (6 bases). The germline gives CDR1 SEHNR, CDR2 FQNEAQ (reference sequence). Trimming stripped 5 bases from V and 9 bases from J, with 21 bases between. This CDR3 comprises 15 residues. The CDR3 loop reads CASSDAGLLRGTQYF. The CDR3 nucleotides are TGTGCCAGCAGCGACGCGGGGCTCCTCCGGGGGACGCAGTATTTT.

This clone was observed a few times. This chain connects TRBV28 to TRBJ2-1; possible D gene TRBD1, 6 bases. The V gene's germline CDR1 is MDHEN and CDR2 SYDVKM. CDR3 size: 11 residues. The CDR3 here is CVTGYGHEQFF. The CDR3 nucleotides read TGTGTGACAGGCTACGGCCATGAGCAGTTCTTC.

The rearrangement uses TRBV19 and TRBJ2-3, with D possibly matching TRBD1 (6 bases). The germline gives CDR1 LNHDA, CDR2 SQIVND (reference sequence). V gave up 3 bases and J gave up 4 bases, with 14 bases separating them. This CDR3 region has 15 residues. DNA of the CDR3: TGTGCCAGTAGTATTCGAGACAAGGGGGCAGATACGCAGTATTTT. Its translation: CASSIRDKGADTQYF.

The rearrangement uses TRBV5-6 and TRBJ2-7; 15 bases map to TRBD2. The germline gives CDR1 SGHDT, CDR2 YYEEEE. J gave up 0 bases and V 4 bases, and 5 bases lay outside the gene matches. This CDR3 is 17 amino acids long. CDR3 region: CASSAGLAGGISYEQYF. CDR3 DNA: TGTGCCAGCAGCGCGGGACTAGCGGGAGGTATCTCCTACGAGCAGTACTTC.

The table lists this clone with a few counts. The chain links TRBV9 to TRBJ2-3, with a possible D match to TRBD2 (5 bases). This CDR3 has 16 residues. Germline V gene data show CDR1 as SGDLS and CDR2 as YYNGEE. V was clipped by 0 bases and J by 2 bases, with 13 bases between them. CDR3 in amino acids: CASSVGRGRNTDTQYF. The CDR3 nucleotides are TGTGCCAGCAGCGTAGGCCGGGGTCGGAACACAGATACGCAGTATTTT.

In its sample, this clone was seen a few times. V and J are TRBV19 and TRBJ1-5; D ambiguous. Trimming took 4 bases from V and 7 from J, leaving 14 bases between them. The CDR3 is 14 amino acids. Germline CDR1 LNHDA, CDR2 SQIVND (reference sequence). CDR3 sequence reads: CASSNEGVWQPQHF. Written as DNA, the CDR3 is TGTGCCAGTAGTAATGAGGGAGTGTGGCAGCCCCAGCATTTT. The full variable domain, in which reference TRBV19 and TRBJ1-5 provide the parts outside the CDR3, is DGGITQSPKYLFRKEGQNVTLSCEQNLNHDAMYWYRQDPGQGLRLIYYSQIVNDFQKGDIAEGYSVSREKKESFPLTVTSAQKNPTAFYLCASSNEGVWQPQHFGDGTRLSIL.

The rearrangement uses TRBV4-2 and TRBJ2-1; the match to TRBD2 covers 7 bases. The CDR3 is 17 residues long. Unmatched junction bases numbered 14, after V lost 4 bases and J lost 5 bases. Germline-derived CDR1 and CDR2 are LGHNA and YNFKEQ. CDR3 nucleotide sequence: TGTGCCAGCAGCCCCGATCCGCTAGCGGTTGAGGACAATGAGCAGTTCTTC. It specifies CASSPDPLAVEDNEQFF.

The chain has TRBV5-1 and TRBJ2-7; D is ambiguous. CDR1 is SGHRS and CDR2 is YFSETQ in the germline V gene. V lost 4 bases, J lost 1 base, and 15 bases lay in between. The CDR3 totals 15 residues. CDR3: CASSQRLDSSYEQYF. CDR3 in DNA: TGCGCCAGCAGCCAGAGACTCGACTCATCCTACGAGCAGTACTTC.

The chain couples TRBV14 to TRBJ1-6; 7 bases are a match to TRBD1. V lost 1 base and J lost 8; bases outside the gene matches: 11. Germline V CDR1 and CDR2: SGHDN, FVKESK. CDR3 length: 17 amino acids. The CDR3 DNA follows: TGTGCCAGCAGCCAAGCCGCGACAGGGTGGTGGGATTCACCCCTCCACTTT. Translated, it gives CASSQAATGWWDSPLHF. Together with reference TRBV14 and TRBJ1-6, the CDR3 gives the full variable domain: EAGVTQFPSHSVIEKGQTVTLRCDPISGHDNLYWYRRVMGKEIKFLLHFVKESKQDESGMPNNRFLAERTGGTYSTLKVQPAELEDSGVYFCASSQAATGWWDSPLHFGNGTRLTVT.

The chain employs TRBV7-9 and TRBJ2-5; the D gene is possibly TRBD1 (6 bases). The DNA end lines up better with TRBJ2-7; the J call may be wrong. The CDR3 has 15 residues. The germline V gene has CDR1 SEHNR and CDR2 FQNEAQ (reference sequence). The CDR3 protein is CASSQPLGQTYEQYF. CDR3 sequence (DNA): TGTGCCAGCAGCCAGCCCCTAGGACAGACCTACGAGCAGTACTTC.